Listed below are T cell receptor beta chains from one sample, sequenced in a study of cytomegalovirus exposure and HLA in healthy donors. Here immunoSEQ multiplex PCR was the method, and the copy in TCRdb shows in-frame clones only, minus some. The sample's table shows tens of thousands of clones. Sequenced input: PBMCs. These receptors came from an older woman in good health and CMV-seropositive. Both conserved end residues are part of each CDR3. The D gene is left open where the match is weak.

v_gene	j_gene	d_gene	CDR3aa	CDR3nt
TRBV5-1	TRBJ2-7	NA	CASSLTARTGSYEQYF	TGCGCCAGCAGCTTGACGGCCCGAACAGGTTCCTACGAGCAGTACTTC
TRBV28	TRBJ2-7	NA	CASSLSTDLYEQYF	TGTGCCAGCAGTTTATCAACAGATCTATACGAGCAGTACTTC
TRBV29-1	TRBJ1-5	TRBD1	CSVAHSDRGNQPQHF	TGCAGCGTTGCCCACTCGGACAGGGGAAATCAGCCCCAGCATTTT
TRBV4-2	TRBJ2-7	NA	CASSQTTRTLAYEQYF	TGTGCCAGCAGCCAGACTACTAGAACCCTCGCCTACGAGCAGTACTTC
TRBV14	TRBJ2-7	NA	CASSQGGYEQYF	TGTGCCAGCAGCCAAGGCGGGTACGAGCAGTACTTC
TRBV5-4	TRBJ2-7	TRBD1	CASSSRTGPVGLYEQYF	TGTGCCAGCAGCTCGCGGACAGGGCCTGTGGGGCTCTACGAGCAGTACTTC
TRBV4-1	TRBJ2-7	TRBD1	CASSQDLATGYEQYF	TGCGCCAGCAGCCAAGATCTTGCGACAGGGTACGAGCAGTACTTC
TRBV5-1	TRBJ1-1	NA	CASSPPMNTEAFF	TGCGCCAGCAGCCCCCCCATGAACACTGAAGCTTTCTTT
TRBV5-6	TRBJ2-1	NA	CASSSQVYNEQFF	TGTGCCAGCAGCTCACAGGTTTACAATGAGCAGTTCTTC
TRBV29-1	TRBJ1-2	NA	CSVADLYGYTF	TGCAGCGTTGCAGATCTCTATGGCTACACCTTC
TRBV5-4	TRBJ1-2	NA	CASSRAGSGGYGYTF	TGTGCCAGCAGCCGCGCCGGATCGGGAGGCTATGGCTACACCTTC
TRBV25-1	TRBJ2-3	TRBD2	CASSEFLAGGTDTQYF	TGTGCCAGCAGTGAATTTCTAGCGGGAGGCACAGATACGCAGTATTTT
TRBV2	TRBJ1-6	TRBD1	CASTPAGTANSPLHF	TGTGCCAGCACTCCGGCGGGGACAGCTAATTCACCCCTCCACTTT
TRBV6-6	TRBJ1-5	NA	CASSSSGQGSVQPQHF	NA
TRBV7-2	TRBJ1-2	NA	CASSFDPREDGYTF	TGTGCCAGCAGCTTCGACCCAAGAGAGGATGGCTACACCTTC
TRBV5-4	TRBJ1-6	TRBD1	CASSGTVNNSPLHF	TGTGCCAGCAGCGGGACAGTGAATAATTCACCCCTCCACTTT